The next 14 T cell receptor beta chains were all read from a single sample in a study of cytomegalovirus exposure and HLA in healthy donors. The PCR was carried out with 60 Vbeta primers and 13 Jbeta primers. The repertoire was sequenced with immunoSEQ multiplex PCR; TCRdb's copy has only in-frame clones and lacks some. The sample carries about 210,000 clones, about 79% recorded once. Sequenced sample: PBMCs. All receptors come from a male donor in good health and CMV-seronegative.

J is TRBJ2-7 and V is TRBV6-4; TRBD2 matches at 9 bases. CDR3 size: 15 residues. V lost 3 bases and J lost 1; bases outside the gene matches: 4. The V gene's germline CDR1 is MRHNA and CDR2 SNTAGT. The CDR3 region has the DNA TGTGCCAGCAGTGAAACTAGCGGGTTATCCTACGAGCAGTACTTC. It translates to CASSETSGLSYEQYF.

The chain employs TRBV4-3 and TRBJ2-1; 11 bases line up with TRBD2. The trim removed 4 bases at V and 5 bases at J, leaving 4 bases unmatched. This CDR3 has 15 amino acids. CDR1 is LGHNA, CDR2 YSLEER, per germline. The CDR3 coding sequence is TGCGCCAGCAGCCCATTACTAGCGGGGGACAATGAGCAGTTCTTC. It translates to CASSPLLAGDNEQFF.

The chain has TRBV4-2 and TRBJ2-3; TRBD2 matches 7 bases. This CDR3 contains 15 residues. V was pared by 4 bases and J by 2 bases, with 6 bases of the junction left unmatched. Germline V gene data show CDR1 as LGHNA and CDR2 as YNFKEQ. CDR3 coding DNA: TGTGCCAGCAGCCGAGAAGCGGGAAACACAGATACGCAGTATTTT. It codes for CASSREAGNTDTQYF.

The chain has TRBV19 and TRBJ1-1, with 8 bases matching TRBD1. From germline, CDR1 is LNHDA and CDR2 SQIVND (reference sequence). J gave up 2 bases and V 3 bases, and 5 bases lay outside the gene matches. The CDR3 is 15 amino acids. CDR3 nucleotide sequence: TGTGCCAGTAGTATCCCACAGGGGGTCAACACTGAAGCTTTCTTT. This sequence encodes CASSIPQGVNTEAFF.

This clone was seen a single time. V and J are TRBV7-9 and TRBJ1-4; D unclear. Gene TRBJ2-2 matches the end of the DNA better, so the J call may be wrong. The germline V gene encodes CDR1 SEHNR and CDR2 FQNEAQ (reference sequence). The CDR3 contains 11 residues. CDR3 in amino acids: CASSTAGELFF. The DNA for the CDR3 is TGTGCCAGCAGCACGGCTGGGGAGCTGTTTTTT.

The V call is TRBV5-1, the J call TRBJ2-7; TRBD1 aligns across 11 bases. CDR1 is SGHRS and CDR2 is YFSETQ in the germline V gene. The CDR3 extends over 13 amino acids. The ends lost 4 bases at V and 6 bases at J; junction bases unmatched: 3. The CDR3 region is CASSGGTGGEQYF. CDR3 nucleotides: TGCGCCAGCAGCGGGGGGACAGGGGGCGAGCAGTACTTC. Full variable domain (remainder filled in from reference TRBV5-1 and TRBJ2-7): KAGVTQTPRYLIKTRGQQVTLSCSPISGHRSVSWYQQTPGQGLQFLFEYFSETQRNKGNFPGRFSGRQFSNSRSEMNVSTLELGDSALYLCASSGGTGGEQYFGPGTRLTVT.

The rearrangement uses TRBV7-3 and TRBJ1-1; perhaps TRBD1 as D (6 bases). Germline V gene sequence: CDR1 SGHTA, CDR2 FQGTGA. CDR3 length equals 16 residues. Trimming removed 2 bases from V and 1 base from J, with 14 bases in between. Here the CDR3 reads CASSLFGGGGNTEAFF. CDR3 nucleotides: TGTGCCAGCAGCTTATTTGGGGGCGGGGGGAACACTGAAGCTTTCTTT.

The V call is TRBV7-2, the J call TRBJ1-5; D unclear. Germline V lookup: CDR1 SGHTA, CDR2 FQGNSA. Trimming took off 4 bases at V and 7 bases at J, with 14 bases between the two ends. The length of the CDR3 is 14 residues. For the CDR3, the DNA is TGTGCCAGCAGCTCTCCAGTCCCGGGGCAGCCCCAGCATTTT. This sequence encodes CASSSPVPGQPQHF.

The sample holds one count of this clone. The J gene is TRBJ2-7, the V gene TRBV19; D gene ambiguous. V was shortened by 2 bases and J by 7 bases, with 18 bases between the two germline ends. Germline CDR1 LNHDA, CDR2 SQIVND (reference sequence). The CDR3 runs 15 residues. This chain's CDR3 is CASSIPGMAVREQYF. CDR3 DNA: TGTGCCAGTAGTATACCCGGCATGGCGGTGAGGGAGCAGTACTTC.

The chain joins TRBV7-9 to TRBJ2-3; TRBD2 agrees at 9 bases. Trimming removed 5 bases from V and 5 bases from J; junction bases left unmatched: 5. The CDR3 runs 14 residues. CDR1 is SEHNR, CDR2 FQNEAQ, per germline (reference sequence). In DNA, the CDR3 is TGTGCCAGCAGCCCAGGACTAGCGCTAGATACGCAGTATTTT. Translation gives CASSPGLALDTQYF. Using reference TRBV7-9 and TRBJ2-3 for the parts outside the CDR3, the full variable domain is DTGVSQNPRHKITKRGQNVTFRCDPISEHNRLYWYRQTLGQGPEFLTYFQNEAQLEKSRLLSDRFSAERPKGSFSTLEIQRTEQGDSAMYLCASSPGLALDTQYFGPGTRLTVL.

The chain links TRBV5-1 to TRBJ2-7, with 7 nucleotides matching TRBD1. Germline values: CDR1 SGHRS, CDR2 YFSETQ. CDR3 length: 15 residues. The trim removed 3 bases at V and 3 bases at J, leaving 9 bases unmatched. This chain's CDR3 is CASSSGQELSYEQYF. The CDR3 coding sequence is TGCGCCAGCAGCTCCGGACAGGAACTGAGCTACGAGCAGTACTTC.

The CDR3 coding sequence is TGTGCCAGCAGCTCTATCCCAGGGTTGGACTATGGCTACACCTTC. Protein sequence: CASSSIPGLDYGYTF. The rearrangement links TRBV11-2 to TRBJ1-2, with D perhaps TRBD1 (5 bases). CDR1 is SGHAT and CDR2 is FQNNGV in the germline V gene. This CDR3 has 15 residues. Trimming pared 4 bases from V and 3 bases from J, leaving 15 bases between.

Remarks on this clone: This CDR3 is also generated by other DNA sequences in the sample. The J gene is TRBJ2-5, the V gene TRBV2, with 7 bases aligning to TRBD1. The CDR3 consists of 15 residues. Germline V gives CDR1 SNHLY, CDR2 FYNNEI. J was trimmed by 1 base and V by 3 bases; bases with no gene match: 5. The chain's CDR3 is CASSDRGQLQETQYF. CDR3 sequence (DNA): TGTGCCAGCAGTGACAGGGGACAGCTCCAAGAGACCCAGTACTTC.

V usage is TRBV9 and J usage is TRBJ2-1; 10 nucleotides agree with TRBD2. The length of the CDR3 is 16 residues. Germline loops: CDR1 SGDLS, CDR2 YYNGEE. V trimming: 4 bases; J trimming: 2 bases; junction bases outside the gene matches: 6. The CDR3 DNA reads as TGTGCCAGCAGCCCCGCCGGACTAGCGGCCTACAATGAGCAGTTCTTC. Its protein is CASSPAGLAAYNEQFF.